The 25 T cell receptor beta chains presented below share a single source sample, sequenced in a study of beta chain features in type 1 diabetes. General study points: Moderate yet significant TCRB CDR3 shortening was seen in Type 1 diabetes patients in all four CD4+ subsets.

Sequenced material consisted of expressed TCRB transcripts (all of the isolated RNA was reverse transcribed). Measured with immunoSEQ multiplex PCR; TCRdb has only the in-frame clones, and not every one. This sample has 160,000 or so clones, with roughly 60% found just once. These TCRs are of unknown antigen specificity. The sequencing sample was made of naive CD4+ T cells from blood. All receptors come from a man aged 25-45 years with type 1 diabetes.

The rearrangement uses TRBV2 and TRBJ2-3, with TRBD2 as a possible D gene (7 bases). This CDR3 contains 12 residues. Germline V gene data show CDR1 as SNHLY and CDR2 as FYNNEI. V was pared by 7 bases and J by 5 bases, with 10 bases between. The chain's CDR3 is CASKGGQDTQYF. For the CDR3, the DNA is TGTGCCAGCAAGGGGGGGCAAGATACGCAGTATTTT.

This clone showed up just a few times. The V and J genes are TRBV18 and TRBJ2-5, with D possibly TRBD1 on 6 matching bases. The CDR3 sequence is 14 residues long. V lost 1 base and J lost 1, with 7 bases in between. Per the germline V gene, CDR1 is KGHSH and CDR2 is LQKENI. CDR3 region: CASSPRTAQETQYF. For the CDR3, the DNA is TGTGCCAGCTCACCACGGACAGCCCAAGAGACCCAGTACTTC.

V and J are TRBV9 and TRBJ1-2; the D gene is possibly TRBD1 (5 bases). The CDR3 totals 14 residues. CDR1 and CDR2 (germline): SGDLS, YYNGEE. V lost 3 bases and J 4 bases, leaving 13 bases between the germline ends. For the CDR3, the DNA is TGTGCCAGCAGCGCCGAGAGGGGAATCTATGGCTACACCTTC. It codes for CASSAERGIYGYTF.

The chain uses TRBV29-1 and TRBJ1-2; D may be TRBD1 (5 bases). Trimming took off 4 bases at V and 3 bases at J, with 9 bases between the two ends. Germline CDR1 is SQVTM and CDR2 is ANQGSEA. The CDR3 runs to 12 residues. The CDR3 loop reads CSVVRGDYGYTF. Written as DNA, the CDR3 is TGCAGCGTTGTTCGGGGCGACTATGGCTACACCTTC.

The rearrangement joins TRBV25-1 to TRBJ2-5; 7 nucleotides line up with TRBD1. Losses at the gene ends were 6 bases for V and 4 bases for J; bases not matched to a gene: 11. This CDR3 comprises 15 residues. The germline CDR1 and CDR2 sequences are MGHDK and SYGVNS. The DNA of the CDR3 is TGTGCCAGCAGCCGCAACACAGGGGCGGCAGAGACCCAGTACTTC. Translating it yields CASSRNTGAAETQYF.

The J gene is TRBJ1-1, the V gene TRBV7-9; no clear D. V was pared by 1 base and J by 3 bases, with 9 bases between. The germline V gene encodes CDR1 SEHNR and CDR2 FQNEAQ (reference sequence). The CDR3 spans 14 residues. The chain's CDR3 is CASSLDLDYTEAFF. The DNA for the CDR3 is TGTGCCAGCAGCTTAGACCTGGATTACACTGAAGCTTTCTTT.

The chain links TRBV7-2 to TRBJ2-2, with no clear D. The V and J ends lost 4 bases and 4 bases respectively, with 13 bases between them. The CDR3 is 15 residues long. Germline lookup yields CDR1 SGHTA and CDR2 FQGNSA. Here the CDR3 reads CASSSPHRRTGELFF. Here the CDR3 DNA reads TGTGCCAGCAGCTCCCCGCACCGGCGCACCGGGGAGCTGTTTTTT.

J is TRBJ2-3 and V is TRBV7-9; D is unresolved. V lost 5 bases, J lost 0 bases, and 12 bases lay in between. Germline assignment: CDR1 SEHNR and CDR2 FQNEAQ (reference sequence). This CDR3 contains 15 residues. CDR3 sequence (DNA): TGTGCCAGCAGCCTACTTGCGGTTAGCACAGATACGCAGTATTTT. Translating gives CASSLLAVSTDTQYF.

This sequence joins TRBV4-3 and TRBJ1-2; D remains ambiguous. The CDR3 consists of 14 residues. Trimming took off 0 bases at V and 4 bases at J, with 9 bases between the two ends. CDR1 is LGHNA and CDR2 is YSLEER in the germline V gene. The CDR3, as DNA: TGCGCCAGCAGCCAAGAGTCCCGGAGCTATGGCTACACCTTC. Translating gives CASSQESRSYGYTF.

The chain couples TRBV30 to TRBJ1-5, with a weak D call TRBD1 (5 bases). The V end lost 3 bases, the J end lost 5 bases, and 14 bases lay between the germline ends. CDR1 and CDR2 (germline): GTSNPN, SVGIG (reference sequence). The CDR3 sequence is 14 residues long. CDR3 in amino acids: CAWSGALNDQPQHF. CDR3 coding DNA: TGTGCCTGGAGCGGGGCCCTGAACGATCAGCCCCAGCATTTT.

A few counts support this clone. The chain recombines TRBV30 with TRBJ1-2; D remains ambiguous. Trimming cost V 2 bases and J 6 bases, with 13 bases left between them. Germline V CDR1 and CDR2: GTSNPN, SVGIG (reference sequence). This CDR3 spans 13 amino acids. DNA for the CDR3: TGTGCCTGGAGTAACGTAGAGGGTGATGGCTACACCTTC. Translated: CAWSNVEGDGYTF. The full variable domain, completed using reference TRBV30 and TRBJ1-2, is SQTIHQWPATLVQPVGSPLSLECTVEGTSNPNLYWYRQAAGRGLQLLFYSVGIGQISSEVPQNLSASRPQDRQFILSSKKLLLSDSGFYLCAWSNVEGDGYTFGSGTRLTVV.

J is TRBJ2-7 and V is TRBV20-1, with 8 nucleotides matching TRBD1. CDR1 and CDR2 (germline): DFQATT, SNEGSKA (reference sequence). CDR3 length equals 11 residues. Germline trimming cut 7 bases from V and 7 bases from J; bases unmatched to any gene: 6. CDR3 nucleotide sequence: TGCAGTGACCTCAGGGGGCGGGAGCAGTACTTC. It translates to CSDLRGREQYF.

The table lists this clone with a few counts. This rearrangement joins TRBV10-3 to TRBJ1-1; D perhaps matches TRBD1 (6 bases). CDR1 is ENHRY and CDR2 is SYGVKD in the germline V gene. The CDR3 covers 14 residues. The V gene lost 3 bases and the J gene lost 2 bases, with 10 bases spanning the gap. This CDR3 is CAISDSQGNTEAFF. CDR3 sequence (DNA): TGTGCCATCAGTGACTCACAGGGAAACACTGAAGCTTTCTTT.

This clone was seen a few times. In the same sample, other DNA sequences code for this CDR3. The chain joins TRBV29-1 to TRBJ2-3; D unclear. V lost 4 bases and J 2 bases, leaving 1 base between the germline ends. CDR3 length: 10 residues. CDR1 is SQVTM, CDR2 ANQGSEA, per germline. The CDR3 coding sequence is TGCAGCGTTGCCACAGATACGCAGTATTTT. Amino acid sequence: CSVATDTQYF.

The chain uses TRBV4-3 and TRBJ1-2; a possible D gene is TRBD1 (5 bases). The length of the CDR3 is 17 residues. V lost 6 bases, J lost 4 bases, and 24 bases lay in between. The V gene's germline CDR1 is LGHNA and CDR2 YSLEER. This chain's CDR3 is CASSRQRPGPYSYGYTF. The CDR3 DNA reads TGCGCCAGCAGTCGACAGAGACCGGGACCGTATAGCTATGGCTACACCTTC.

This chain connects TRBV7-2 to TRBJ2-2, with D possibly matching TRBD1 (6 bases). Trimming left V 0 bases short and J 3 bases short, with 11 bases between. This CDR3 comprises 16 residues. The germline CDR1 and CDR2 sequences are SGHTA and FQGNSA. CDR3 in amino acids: CASSLARAGDTGELFF. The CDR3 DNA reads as TGTGCCAGCAGCTTAGCGCGGGCAGGGGACACCGGGGAGCTGTTTTTT.

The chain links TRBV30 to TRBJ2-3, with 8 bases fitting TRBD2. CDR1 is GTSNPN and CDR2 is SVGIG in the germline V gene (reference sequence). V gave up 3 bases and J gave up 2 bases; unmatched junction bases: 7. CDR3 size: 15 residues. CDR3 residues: CAWRLSGGNTDTQYF. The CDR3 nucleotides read TGTGCCTGGAGGTTGAGCGGGGGAAACACAGATACGCAGTATTTT.

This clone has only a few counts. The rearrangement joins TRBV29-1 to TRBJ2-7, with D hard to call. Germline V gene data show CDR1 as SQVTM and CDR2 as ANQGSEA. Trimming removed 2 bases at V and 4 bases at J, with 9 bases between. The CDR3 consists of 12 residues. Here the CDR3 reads CSVESPNYEQYF. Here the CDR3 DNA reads TGCAGCGTTGAAAGTCCGAATTACGAGCAGTACTTC.

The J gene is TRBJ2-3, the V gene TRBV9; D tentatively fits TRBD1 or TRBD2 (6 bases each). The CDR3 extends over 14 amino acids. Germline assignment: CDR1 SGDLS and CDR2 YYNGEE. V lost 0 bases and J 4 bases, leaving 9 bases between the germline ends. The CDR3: CASSVAGAADTQYF. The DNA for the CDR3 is TGTGCCAGCAGCGTAGCGGGGGCGGCAGATACGCAGTATTTT.

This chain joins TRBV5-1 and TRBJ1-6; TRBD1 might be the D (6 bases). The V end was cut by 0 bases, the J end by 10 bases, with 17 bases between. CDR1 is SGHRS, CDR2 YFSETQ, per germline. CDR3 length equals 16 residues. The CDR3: CASSLEPGTFRSPLHF. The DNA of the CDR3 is TGCGCCAGCAGCTTGGAACCAGGGACATTTAGGTCACCCCTCCACTTT.

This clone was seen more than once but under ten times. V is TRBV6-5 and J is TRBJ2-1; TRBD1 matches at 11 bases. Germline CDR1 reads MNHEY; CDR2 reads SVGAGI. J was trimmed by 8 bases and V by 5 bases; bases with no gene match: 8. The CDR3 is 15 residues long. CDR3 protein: CASSLNRDRGYEQFF. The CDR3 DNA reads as TGTGCCAGCAGTCTAAACCGGGACAGGGGGTATGAGCAGTTCTTC.

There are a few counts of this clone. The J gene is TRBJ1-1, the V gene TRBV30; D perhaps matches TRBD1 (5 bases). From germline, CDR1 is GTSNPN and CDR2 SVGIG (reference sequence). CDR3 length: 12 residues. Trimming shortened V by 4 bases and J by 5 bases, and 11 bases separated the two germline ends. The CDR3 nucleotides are TGTGCCTGGATTGGGGGTCGGACTGAAGCTTTCTTT. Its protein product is CAWIGGRTEAFF.

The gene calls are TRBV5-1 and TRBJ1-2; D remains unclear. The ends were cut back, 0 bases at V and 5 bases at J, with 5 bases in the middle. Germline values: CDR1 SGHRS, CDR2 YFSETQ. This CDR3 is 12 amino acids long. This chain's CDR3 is CASSLALYGYTF. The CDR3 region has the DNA TGCGCCAGCAGCTTGGCTTTATATGGCTACACCTTC.

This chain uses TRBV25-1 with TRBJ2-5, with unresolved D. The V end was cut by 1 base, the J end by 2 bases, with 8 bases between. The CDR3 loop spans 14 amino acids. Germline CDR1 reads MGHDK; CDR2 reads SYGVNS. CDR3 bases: TGTGCCAGCAGTGAATGGGCAGGTCAAGAGACCCAGTACTTC. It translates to CASSEWAGQETQYF.

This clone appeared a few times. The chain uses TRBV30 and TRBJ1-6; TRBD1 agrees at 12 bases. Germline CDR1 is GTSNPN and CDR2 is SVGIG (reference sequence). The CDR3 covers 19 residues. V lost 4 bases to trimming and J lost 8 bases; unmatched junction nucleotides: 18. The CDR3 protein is CAWTPRDRGPWRGDSPLHF. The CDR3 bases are TGTGCCTGGACACCGCGGGACAGGGGGCCCTGGAGAGGGGATTCACCCCTCCACTTT.